These T cell receptor beta chains were read from a single sample in a study of response to subunit inactivated influenza vaccine. TCRdb ran MiXCR on the RT-PCR reads and lists one entry per CDR3 protein. Of roughly 550,000 distinct CDR3 sequences listed, roughly 25% are singletons. The sample was also linked to a second study, of T cells expressing NK-cell markers.

The sequencing here drew on CD4+ T cells sorted from PBMCs, taken roughly 13 days after vaccination. The receptors here all came from a middle-aged man who received an inactivated influenza vaccine. CDR3s include the opening cysteine and the closing phenylalanine or tryptophan. The order of the fields is D gene, J gene, V gene, clone size, CDR3 DNA, CDR3 protein. The D gene is left open where the match is weak. Not every row has a clone size; where given, it reads once, few, many or a size class.

D: .
J: TRBJ2-7
V: TRBV28
size: .
DNA: TGTGCCAGCAGTCCTCGACTAGTATCTGCCTACGAGCAGTACTTC
CDR3: CASSPRLVSAYEQYF

D: TRBD1
J: TRBJ2-6
V: TRBV2
size: .
DNA: TGTGCCAGCAGTGAAGCGCTTCTCGGGACAGGGGGCTCTGGGGCCAACGTCCTGACTTTC
CDR3: CASSEALLGTGGSGANVLTF

D: TRBD2
J: TRBJ2-7
V: TRBV20-1
size: few
DNA: TGCAGTGCTAGATCAACGACTAGCGGGAGCTACGAGCAGTACTTC
CDR3: CSARSTTSGSYEQYF

D: .
J: TRBJ2-7
V: TRBV6-5
size: .
DNA: TGTGCCAGCAGTTACTCCCCGGTGGACGGCGAGCAGTACTTC
CDR3: CASSYSPVDGEQYF

D: .
J: TRBJ2-3
V: TRBV15
size: .
DNA: TGTGCCACCAACCCCGGGGTGACAGATACGCAGTATTTT
CDR3: CATNPGVTDTQYF

D: .
J: TRBJ2-7
V: TRBV7-6
size: .
DNA: TGTGCCAGCAGCTCACCGGTGAACAGGGATGAGCAGTACTTC
CDR3: CASSSPVNRDEQYF

D: .
J: TRBJ2-7
V: TRBV5-5
size: once
DNA: TGTGCCAGCAGCTTTGGCAGTCTCTCCTACGAGCAGTACTTC
CDR3: CASSFGSLSYEQYF

D: .
J: TRBJ2-3
V: TRBV5-1
size: once
DNA: TGCGCCAGCAGCTTAGGGGGTGTTAACGCAGATACGCAGTATTTT
CDR3: CASSLGGVNADTQYF

D: TRBD1
J: TRBJ2-2
V: TRBV25-1
size: .
DNA: TGTGCCAGCAGTGAAACAGGGGTCACCGGGGAGCTGTTTTTT
CDR3: CASSETGVTGELFF

D: .
J: TRBJ1-2
V: TRBV25-1
size: few
DNA: TGTGCCAGCAGTGAATTGACGACAGCCGAGCCTTATGGCTACACCTTC
CDR3: CASSELTTAEPYGYTF

D: TRBD2
J: TRBJ2-7
V: TRBV5-7
size: .
DNA: TGTGCCAGCAGCTTACCCAGCGGGAGCTACGAGCAGTACTTC
CDR3: CASSLPSGSYEQYF

D: .
J: TRBJ1-2
V: TRBV10-3
size: few
DNA: TGTGCCATCAGTCAGTCAGGGTATGGCTACACCTTC
CDR3: CAISQSGYGYTF

D: TRBD2
J: TRBJ2-5
V: TRBV5-1
size: .
DNA: TGCGCCAGCAGCTCCGGGACTAGCGGGGGGCTCTCCCAAGAGACCCAGTACTTC
CDR3: CASSSGTSGGLSQETQYF

D: TRBD1
J: TRBJ2-2
V: TRBV15
size: few
DNA: TGTGCCACCAGCAGGGGACAGGCCAGCACCGGGGAGCTGTTTTTT
CDR3: CATSRGQASTGELFF

D: .
J: TRBJ2-4
V: TRBV7-2
size: .
DNA: TGTGCCAGCAGCTTAGAATTCCAGGGGCGGTCAGGCATTCAGTACTTC
CDR3: CASSLEFQGRSGIQYF

D: .
J: TRBJ2-5
V: TRBV4-1
size: .
DNA: TGCGCCAGCAGCCAAGAAGGGGCCGGAGGGGAGACCCAGTACTTC
CDR3: CASSQEGAGGETQYF

D: .
J: TRBJ1-5
V: TRBV20-1
size: few
DNA: TGCAGTGCTAGAGAGGCGAGGGGTTTACAGCCCCAGCATTTT
CDR3: CSAREARGLQPQHF

D: TRBD1
J: TRBJ1-6
V: TRBV12-3/TRBV12-4
size: many
DNA: TGTGCCAGCAGTCCGACAGGGAGCGGACCCCTCCACTTT
CDR3: CASSPTGSGPLHF

D: TRBD2
J: TRBJ2-3
V: TRBV11-2
size: few
DNA: TGTGCCAGCTTTCCCCTGGGACTAGCGGGAGTTCATACAGATACGCAGTATTTT
CDR3: CASFPLGLAGVHTDTQYF

D: TRBD1
J: TRBJ1-5
V: TRBV28
size: .
DNA: TGTGCCAGCAGTTCGGGGACAGCGACTCGGTCCCAGCATTTT
CDR3: CASSSGTATRSQHF

D: .
J: TRBJ2-1
V: TRBV5-1
size: few
DNA: TGCGCCAGCAGCCCCCTGAGGGTTTTGGGGGGTCTCAACAATGAGCAGTTCTTC
CDR3: CASSPLRVLGGLNNEQFF

D: TRBD2
J: TRBJ2-3
V: TRBV2
size: many
DNA: TGTGCCAGCAAGGCAATCGTAGGGACTAGACTCACAGATACGCAGTATTTT
CDR3: CASKAIVGTRLTDTQYF

D: TRBD2
J: TRBJ2-5
V: TRBV20-1
size: many
DNA: TGCAGTGCTAGCGGGAGGGGGTTGAGAGAGACCCAGTACTTC
CDR3: CSASGRGLRETQYF

D: .
J: TRBJ2-3
V: TRBV29-1
size: many
DNA: TGCAGCGGAAGCCTAGGGGGAGATACGCAGTATTTT
CDR3: CSGSLGGDTQYF

D: .
J: TRBJ2-2
V: TRBV7-2
size: many
DNA: TGTGCCAGCAGCTTAGCGCGGGATCCCACGAACACCGGGGAGCTGTTTTTT
CDR3: CASSLARDPTNTGELFF

D: TRBD2
J: TRBJ2-7
V: TRBV6-2/TRBV6-3
size: once
DNA: TGTGCCAGCAGACATACTAGCGGGAGGCCCTACGAGCAGTACTTC
CDR3: CASRHTSGRPYEQYF

D: TRBD2
J: TRBJ2-1
V: TRBV7-9
size: .
DNA: TGTGCCAGCAGCATCAGCGGGGGGGCTAATGAGCAGTTCTTC
CDR3: CASSISGGANEQFF

D: .
J: TRBJ1-1
V: TRBV12-3/TRBV12-4
size: .
DNA: TGTGCCAGCAGTTTATTGTCACAGAACACTGAAGCTTTCTTT
CDR3: CASSLLSQNTEAFF

D: .
J: TRBJ2-1
V: TRBV9
size: .
DNA: TGTGCCAGCAGCGTAACTATTCGCAATGAGCAGTTCTTC
CDR3: CASSVTIRNEQFF

D: .
J: TRBJ2-1
V: TRBV12-3/TRBV12-4
size: .
DNA: TGTGCCAGCCAGCGGCAGGGTGGCTACAATGAGCAGTTCTTC
CDR3: CASQRQGGYNEQFF

D: TRBD1
J: TRBJ1-6
V: TRBV20-1
size: .
DNA: TGCAGTGCCAGGGGGCAGCCTAATTCACCCCTCCACTTT
CDR3: CSARGQPNSPLHF

D: TRBD1
J: TRBJ2-2
V: TRBV12-3/TRBV12-4
size: few
DNA: TGTGCCAGCAGGGGAAAGAGACAGGGGCCTTGGACCGGGGAGCTGTTTTTT
CDR3: CASRGKRQGPWTGELFF

D: .
J: TRBJ1-5
V: TRBV5-7
size: few
DNA: TGTGCCAGCGCTCAGCCCCAGCATTTT
CDR3: CASAQPQHF

D: .
J: TRBJ1-2
V: TRBV3-1
size: few
DNA: .
CDR3: CASSQGWGSGTF

D: .
J: TRBJ2-2
V: TRBV12-3/TRBV12-4
size: .
DNA: TGTGCCAGCAGTTTAATGGGGGCTAACGGGGAGCTGTTTTTT
CDR3: CASSLMGANGELFF

D: .
J: TRBJ1-1
V: TRBV15
size: few
DNA: TGTGCCACCAGCAGACAGGCAGGGGTCACTGAAGCTTTCTTT
CDR3: CATSRQAGVTEAFF

D: .
J: TRBJ2-7
V: TRBV7-9
size: .
DNA: TGTGCCAGCAGCCCGACATGGAGGTCCTACGAGCAGTACTTC
CDR3: CASSPTWRSYEQYF